One sample yielded the 10 T cell receptor beta chains listed below, sequenced in a study of cytomegalovirus exposure and HLA in healthy donors. The PCR made use of 60 Vbeta and 13 Jbeta primers. The assay was immunoSEQ multiplex PCR, and TCRdb's table has in-frame clones only and misses some. Its clone listing holds 130,000 or so clones. Source material: PBMCs. These receptors all come from a woman aged 35 to 49 in good health and CMV-seronegative.

This rearrangement joins TRBV5-4 to TRBJ2-7; TRBD2 agrees at 7 bases. The CDR3 is 16 residues long. Germline V gene sequence: CDR1 SGHNT, CDR2 YYREEE (reference sequence). Trimming at V came to 0 bases and at J to 3 bases, leaving 9 bases not matched to a gene. This chain's CDR3 is CASSLGPGGGDYEQYF. CDR3 in DNA: TGTGCCAGCAGCTTGGGTCCGGGGGGTGGTGACTACGAGCAGTACTTC.

This chain connects TRBV13 to TRBJ1-1; D perhaps matches TRBD1 (6 bases). Trimming took 5 bases from V and 2 from J, leaving 18 bases between them. The CDR3 runs to 16 residues. Germline CDR1 is PRHDT and CDR2 is FYEKMQ (reference sequence). CDR3 nucleotide sequence: TGTGCCAGCAGCCCTTCTCCGACAGGATACAACACTGAAGCTTTCTTT. Its protein is CASSPSPTGYNTEAFF.

The chain employs TRBV5-6 and TRBJ2-2; 12 nucleotides line up with TRBD1. The trim removed 4 bases at V and 3 bases at J, leaving 7 bases unmatched. CDR1 is SGHDT and CDR2 is YYEEEE in the germline V gene. This CDR3 spans 17 amino acids. CDR3 amino acids: CASSPLGQGAYTGELFF. The CDR3 DNA follows: TGTGCCAGCAGCCCTCTGGGACAGGGGGCATACACCGGGGAGCTGTTTTTT.

This chain joins TRBV5-1 and TRBJ1-2; TRBD1 is a possible D gene (5 bases). The CDR3 has 14 residues. CDR1 and CDR2 from the germline V gene are SGHRS and YFSETQ. V was trimmed by 4 bases and J by 2 bases, leaving 12 bases between them. CDR3 nucleotides: TGCGCCAGCAGCATGGCCGGGGGGAACTATGGCTACACCTTC. Its translation is CASSMAGGNYGYTF.

The CDR3 protein is CASSQSRQGARGNTIYF. The DNA of the CDR3 is TGCGCCAGCAGCCAGTCAAGACAGGGGGCGCGGGGAAACACCATATATTTT. V gene TRBV4-1 combines with J gene TRBJ1-3; 10 positions match TRBD1. The CDR3 is made up of 17 amino acids. Germline-derived CDR1 and CDR2 are MGHRA and YSYEKL. V lost 3 bases, J lost 4 bases, and 9 bases stayed unmatched.

The CDR3 DNA reads as TGTGCCAGTAACCCCGGGACACGGCGTTTTGGCTACACCTTC. Encoded protein: CASNPGTRRFGYTF. This chain links TRBV19 with TRBJ1-2; D might be TRBD1 (6 bases). This CDR3 has 14 residues. The germline V and J ends were trimmed by 7 bases and 7 bases, with 19 bases remaining between them. CDR1 is LNHDA and CDR2 is SQIVND in the germline V gene (reference sequence).

The chain couples TRBV11-3 to TRBJ2-1; 10 positions agree with TRBD2. The CDR3 extends over 14 amino acids. V trimming: 5 bases; J trimming: 9 bases; junction bases outside the gene matches: 7. CDR1 is SGHNT and CDR2 is YENEEA in the germline V gene. CDR3 in DNA: TGTGCCAGCAGCGCGGGACTAGCGCAGGGTGAGCAGTTCTTC. Its translation: CASSAGLAQGEQFF.

This chain connects TRBV6-4 to TRBJ2-3; D unresolved. Germline assignment: CDR1 MRHNA and CDR2 SNTAGT. The V end lost 8 bases, the J end lost 0 bases, and 9 bases lay between the germline ends. CDR3 length: 13 amino acids. The CDR3 protein is CASGGSSTDTQYF. The CDR3 nucleotides read TGTGCCAGCGGCGGCAGTAGCACAGATACGCAGTATTTT.

The rearrangement joins TRBV5-1 to TRBJ2-7, with D perhaps TRBD2 (6 bases). CDR3 length: 11 residues. The germline gives CDR1 SGHRS, CDR2 YFSETQ. The V and J ends lost 5 bases and 5 bases respectively, with 8 bases between them. The CDR3: CASSSGDEQYV. CDR3 DNA: TGCGCCAGCAGTTCGGGGGACGAGCAGTACGTC.

J is TRBJ2-3 and V is TRBV5-1, with D perhaps matching TRBD2 (6 bases). The CDR3 totals 13 residues. With 4 bases removed from V and 2 bases from J, the gap between germline ends came to 8 bases. CDR1 and CDR2 from the germline V gene are SGHRS and YFSETQ. The CDR3 bases are TGCGCCAGCAGCCGGGACTTCACAGATACGCAGTATTTT. Protein product: CASSRDFTDTQYF.